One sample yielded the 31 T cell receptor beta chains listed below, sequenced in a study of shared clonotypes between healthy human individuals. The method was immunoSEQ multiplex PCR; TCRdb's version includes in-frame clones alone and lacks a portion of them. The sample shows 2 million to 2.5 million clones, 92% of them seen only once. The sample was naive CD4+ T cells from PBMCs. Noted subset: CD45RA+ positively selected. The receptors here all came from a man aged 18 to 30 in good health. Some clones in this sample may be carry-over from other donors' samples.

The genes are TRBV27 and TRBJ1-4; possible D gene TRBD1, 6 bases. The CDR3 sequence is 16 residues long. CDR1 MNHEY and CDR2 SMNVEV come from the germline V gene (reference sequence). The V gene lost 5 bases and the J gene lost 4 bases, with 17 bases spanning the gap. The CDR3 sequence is CASSRTAHPLNEKLFF. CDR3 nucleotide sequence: TGTGCCAGCAGTAGGACAGCCCATCCCCTTAATGAAAAACTGTTTTTT.

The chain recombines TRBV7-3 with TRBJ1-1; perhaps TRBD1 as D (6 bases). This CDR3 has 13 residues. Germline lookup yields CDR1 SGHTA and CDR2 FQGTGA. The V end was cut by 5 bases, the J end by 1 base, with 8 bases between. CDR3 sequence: CASSEGQNTEAFF. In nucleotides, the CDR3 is TGTGCCAGCAGCGAGGGACAGAACACTGAAGCTTTCTTT. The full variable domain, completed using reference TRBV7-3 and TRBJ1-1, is GAGVSQTPSNKVTEKGKYVELRCDPISGHTALYWYRQSLGQGPEFLIYFQGTGAADDSGLPNDRFFAVRPEGSVSTLKIQRTERGDSAVYLCASSEGQNTEAFFGQGTRLTVV.

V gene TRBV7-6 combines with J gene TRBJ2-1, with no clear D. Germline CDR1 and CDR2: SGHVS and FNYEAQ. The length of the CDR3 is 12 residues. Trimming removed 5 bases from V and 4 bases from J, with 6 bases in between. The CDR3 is CASSVRYNEQFF. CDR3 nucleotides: TGTGCCAGCAGCGTAAGGTACAATGAGCAGTTCTTC.

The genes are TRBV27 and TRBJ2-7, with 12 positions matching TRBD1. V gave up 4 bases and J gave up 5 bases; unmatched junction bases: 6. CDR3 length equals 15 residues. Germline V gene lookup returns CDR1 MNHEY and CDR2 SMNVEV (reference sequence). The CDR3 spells CASSSPGQGAHEQYF. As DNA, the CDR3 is TGTGCCAGCAGTTCACCGGGACAGGGGGCCCACGAGCAGTACTTC.

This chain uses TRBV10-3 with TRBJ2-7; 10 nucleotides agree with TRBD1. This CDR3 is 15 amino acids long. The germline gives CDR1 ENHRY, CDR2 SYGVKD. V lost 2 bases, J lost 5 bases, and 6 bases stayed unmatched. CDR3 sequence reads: CAISEGDRGTNEQYF. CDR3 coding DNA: TGTGCCATCAGTGAGGGGGACAGGGGCACCAACGAGCAGTACTTC.

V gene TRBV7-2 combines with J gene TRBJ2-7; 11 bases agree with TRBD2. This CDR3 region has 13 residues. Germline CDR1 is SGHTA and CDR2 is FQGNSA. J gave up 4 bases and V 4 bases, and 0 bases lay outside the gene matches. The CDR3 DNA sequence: TGTGCCAGCAGCTCTAGCGGGAGGTACGAGCAGTACTTC. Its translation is CASSSSGRYEQYF.

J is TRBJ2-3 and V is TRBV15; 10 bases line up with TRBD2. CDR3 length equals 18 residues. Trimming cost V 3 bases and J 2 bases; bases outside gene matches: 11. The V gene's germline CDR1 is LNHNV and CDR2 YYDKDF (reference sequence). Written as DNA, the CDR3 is TGTGCCACCAGCAGGGGACTAGCGAGCTCGGGCCCCACAGATACGCAGTATTTT. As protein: CATSRGLASSGPTDTQYF.

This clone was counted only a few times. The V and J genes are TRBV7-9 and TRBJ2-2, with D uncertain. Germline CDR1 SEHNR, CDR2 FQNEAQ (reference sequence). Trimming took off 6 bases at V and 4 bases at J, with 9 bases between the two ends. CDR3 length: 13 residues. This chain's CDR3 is CASRTWVTGELFF. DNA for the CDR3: TGTGCCAGCAGAACGTGGGTCACCGGGGAGCTGTTTTTT.

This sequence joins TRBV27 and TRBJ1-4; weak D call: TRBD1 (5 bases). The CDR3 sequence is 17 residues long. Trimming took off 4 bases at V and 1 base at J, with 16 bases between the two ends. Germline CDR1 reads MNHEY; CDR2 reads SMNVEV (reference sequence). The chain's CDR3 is CASSSGSDTVTNEKLFF. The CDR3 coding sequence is TGTGCCAGCAGTTCAGGGTCCGATACGGTAACTAATGAAAAACTGTTTTTT.

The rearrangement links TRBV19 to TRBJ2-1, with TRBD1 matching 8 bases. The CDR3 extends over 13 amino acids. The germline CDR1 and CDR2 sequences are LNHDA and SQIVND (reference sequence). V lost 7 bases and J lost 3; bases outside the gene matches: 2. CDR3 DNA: TGTGCCAGTAACAGGGGGTACTACAATGAGCAGTTCTTC. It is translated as CASNRGYYNEQFF.

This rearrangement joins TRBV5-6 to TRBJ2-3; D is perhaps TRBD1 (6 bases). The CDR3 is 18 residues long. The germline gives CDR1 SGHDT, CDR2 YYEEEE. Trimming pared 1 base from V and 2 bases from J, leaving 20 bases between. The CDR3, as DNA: TGTGCCAGCAGCTTGCGAGGTTTAGGGACAACCCTCACAGATACGCAGTATTTT. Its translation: CASSLRGLGTTLTDTQYF.

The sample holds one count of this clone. CDR3 nucleotides: TGTGCCAGCAGTCCAAGGACACCCGACGGCTACACCTTC. It codes for CASSPRTPDGYTF. V gene TRBV27 combines with J gene TRBJ1-2; a weak D match, TRBD1 (5 bases). Between the trimmed V and J ends, which lost 5 bases and 8 bases, there was a span of 15 bases. The CDR3 has 13 amino acids. The germline V gene encodes CDR1 MNHEY and CDR2 SMNVEV (reference sequence).

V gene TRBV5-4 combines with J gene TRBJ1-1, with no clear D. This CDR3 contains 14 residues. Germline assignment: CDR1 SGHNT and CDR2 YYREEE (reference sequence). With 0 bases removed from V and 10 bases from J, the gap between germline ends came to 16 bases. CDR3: CASSLGNSHVGAFF. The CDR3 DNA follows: TGTGCCAGCAGCTTGGGTAACTCTCACGTTGGAGCTTTCTTT.

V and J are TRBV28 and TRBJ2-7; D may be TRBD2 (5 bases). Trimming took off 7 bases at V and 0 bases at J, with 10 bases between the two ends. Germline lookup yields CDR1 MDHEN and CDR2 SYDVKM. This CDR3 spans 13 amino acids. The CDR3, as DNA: TGTGCCAGCAACGTAGCGATCTCCTACGAGCAGTACTTC. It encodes CASNVAISYEQYF. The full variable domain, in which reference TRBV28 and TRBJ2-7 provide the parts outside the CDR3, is DVKVTQSSRYLVKRTGEKVFLECVQDMDHENMFWYRQDPGLGLRLIYFSYDVKMKEKGDIPEGYSVSREKKERFSLILESASTNQTSMYLCASNVAISYEQYFGPGTRLTVT.

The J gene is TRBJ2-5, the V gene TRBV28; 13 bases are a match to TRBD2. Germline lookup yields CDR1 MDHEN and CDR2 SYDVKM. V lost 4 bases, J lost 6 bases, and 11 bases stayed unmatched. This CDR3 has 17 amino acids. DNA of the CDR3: TGTGCCAGCAGTTCGCCTTCACTAGCGGGAGGGGGAAAGACCCAGTACTTC. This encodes CASSSPSLAGGGKTQYF. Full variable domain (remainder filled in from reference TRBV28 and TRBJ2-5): DVKVTQSSRYLVKRTGEKVFLECVQDMDHENMFWYRQDPGLGLRLIYFSYDVKMKEKGDIPEGYSVSREKKERFSLILESASTNQTSMYLCASSSPSLAGGGKTQYFGPGTRLLVL.

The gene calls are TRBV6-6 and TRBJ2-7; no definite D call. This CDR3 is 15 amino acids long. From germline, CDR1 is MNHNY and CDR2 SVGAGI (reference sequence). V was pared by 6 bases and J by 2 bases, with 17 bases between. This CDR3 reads CASRNLAGGAYEQYF. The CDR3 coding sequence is TGTGCCAGCAGAAACCTGGCCGGCGGAGCCTACGAGCAGTACTTC.

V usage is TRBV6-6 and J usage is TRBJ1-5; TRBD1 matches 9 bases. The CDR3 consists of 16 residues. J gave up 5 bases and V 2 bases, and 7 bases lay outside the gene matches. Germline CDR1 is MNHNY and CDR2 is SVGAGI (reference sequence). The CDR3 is CASSYRPGQGYQPQHF. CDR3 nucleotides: TGTGCCAGCAGTTACCGCCCGGGACAGGGATATCAGCCCCAGCATTTT.

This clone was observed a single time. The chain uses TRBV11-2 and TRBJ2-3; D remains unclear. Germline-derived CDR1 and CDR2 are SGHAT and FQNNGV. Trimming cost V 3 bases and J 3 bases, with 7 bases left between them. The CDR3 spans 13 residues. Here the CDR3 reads CASSFIRTDTQYF. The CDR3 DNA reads TGTGCCAGCAGCTTTATCCGGACAGATACGCAGTATTTT. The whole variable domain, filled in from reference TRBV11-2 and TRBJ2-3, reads EAGVAQSPRYKIIEKRQSVAFWCNPISGHATLYWYQQILGQGPKLLIQFQNNGVVDDSQLPKDRFSAERLKGVDSTLKIQPAKLEDSAVYLCASSFIRTDTQYFGPGTRLTVL.

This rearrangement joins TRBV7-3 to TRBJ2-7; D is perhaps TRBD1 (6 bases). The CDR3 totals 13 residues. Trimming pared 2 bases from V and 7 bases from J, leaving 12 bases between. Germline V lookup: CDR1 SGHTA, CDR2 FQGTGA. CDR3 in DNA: TGTGCCAGCAGCTTATTCTTACAGGGTGAGCAGTACTTC. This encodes CASSLFLQGEQYF. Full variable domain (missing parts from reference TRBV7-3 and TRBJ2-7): GAGVSQTPSNKVTEKGKYVELRCDPISGHTALYWYRQSLGQGPEFLIYFQGTGAADDSGLPNDRFFAVRPEGSVSTLKIQRTERGDSAVYLCASSLFLQGEQYFGPGTRLTVT.

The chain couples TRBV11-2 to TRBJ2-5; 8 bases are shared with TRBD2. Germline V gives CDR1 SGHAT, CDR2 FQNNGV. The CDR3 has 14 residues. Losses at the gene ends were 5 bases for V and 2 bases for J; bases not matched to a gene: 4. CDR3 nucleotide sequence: TGTGCCAGCAGCCTGGCTAGCGGGCAAGAGACCCAGTACTTC. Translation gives CASSLASGQETQYF.

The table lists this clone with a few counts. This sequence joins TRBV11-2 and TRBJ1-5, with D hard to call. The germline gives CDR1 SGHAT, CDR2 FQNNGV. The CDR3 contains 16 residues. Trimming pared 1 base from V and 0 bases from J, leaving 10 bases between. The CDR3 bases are TGTGCCAGCAGCTTAGCCCAGGCGTATAGCAATCAGCCCCAGCATTTT. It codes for CASSLAQAYSNQPQHF. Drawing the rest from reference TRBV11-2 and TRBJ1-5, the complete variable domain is EAGVAQSPRYKIIEKRQSVAFWCNPISGHATLYWYQQILGQGPKLLIQFQNNGVVDDSQLPKDRFSAERLKGVDSTLKIQPAKLEDSAVYLCASSLAQAYSNQPQHFGDGTRLSIL.

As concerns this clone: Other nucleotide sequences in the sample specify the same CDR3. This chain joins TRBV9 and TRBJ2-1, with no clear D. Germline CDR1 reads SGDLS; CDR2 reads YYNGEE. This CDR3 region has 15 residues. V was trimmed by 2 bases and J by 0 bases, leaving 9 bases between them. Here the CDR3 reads CASSVGLSSYNEQFF. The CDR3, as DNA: TGTGCCAGCAGCGTCGGTTTATCCTCCTACAATGAGCAGTTCTTC.

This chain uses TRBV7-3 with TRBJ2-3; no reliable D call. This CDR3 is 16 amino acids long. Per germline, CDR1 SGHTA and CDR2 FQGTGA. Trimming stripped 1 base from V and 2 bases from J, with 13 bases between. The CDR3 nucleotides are TGTGCCAGCAGCTTAATAGCTAGTCGGTACACAGATACGCAGTATTTT. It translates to CASSLIASRYTDTQYF. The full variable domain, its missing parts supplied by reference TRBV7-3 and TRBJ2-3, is GAGVSQTPSNKVTEKGKYVELRCDPISGHTALYWYRQSLGQGPEFLIYFQGTGAADDSGLPNDRFFAVRPEGSVSTLKIQRTERGDSAVYLCASSLIASRYTDTQYFGPGTRLTVL.

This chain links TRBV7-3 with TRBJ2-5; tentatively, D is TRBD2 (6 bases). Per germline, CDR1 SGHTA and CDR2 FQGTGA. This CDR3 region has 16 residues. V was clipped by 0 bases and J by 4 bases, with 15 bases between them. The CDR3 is CASSLTGVAAVETQYF. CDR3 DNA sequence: TGTGCCAGCAGCTTAACTGGGGTAGCGGCGGTAGAGACCCAGTACTTC.

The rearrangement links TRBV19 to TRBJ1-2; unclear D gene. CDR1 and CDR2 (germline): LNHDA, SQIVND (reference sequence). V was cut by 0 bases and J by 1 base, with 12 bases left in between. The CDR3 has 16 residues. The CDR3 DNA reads TGTGCCAGTAGTATAGACGCCCGGGGTATTAACTATGGCTACACCTTC. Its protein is CASSIDARGINYGYTF.

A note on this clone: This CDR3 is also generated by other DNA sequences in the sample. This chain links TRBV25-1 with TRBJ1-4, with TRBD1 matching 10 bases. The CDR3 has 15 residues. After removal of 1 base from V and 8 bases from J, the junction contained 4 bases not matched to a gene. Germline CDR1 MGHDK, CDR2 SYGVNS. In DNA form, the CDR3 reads TGTGCCAGCAGTGAATGGGGACAGGGGAACGAAAAACTGTTTTTT. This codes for CASSEWGQGNEKLFF. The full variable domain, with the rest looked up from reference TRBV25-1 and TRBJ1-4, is EADIYQTPRYLVIGTGKKITLECSQTMGHDKMYWYQQDPGMELHLIHYSYGVNSTEKGDLSSESTVSRIRTEHFPLTLESARPSHTSQYLCASSEWGQGNEKLFFGSGTQLSVL.

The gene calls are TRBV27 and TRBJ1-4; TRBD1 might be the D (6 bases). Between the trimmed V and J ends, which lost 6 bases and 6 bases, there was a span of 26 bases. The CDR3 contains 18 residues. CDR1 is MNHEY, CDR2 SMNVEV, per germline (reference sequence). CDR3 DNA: TGTGCCAGCAGCCCCGGTAGGGGGGGCGAACCACGATATGAAAAACTGTTTTTT. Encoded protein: CASSPGRGGEPRYEKLFF.

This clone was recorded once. In DNA, the CDR3 is TGCAGCGTCTTATACCCGGACAGGGGAAAAACTAGCACAGATACGCAGTATTTT. The encoded protein is CSVLYPDRGKTSTDTQYF. The J gene is TRBJ2-3, the V gene TRBV29-1, with 9 bases matching TRBD1. The trim removed 6 bases at V and 0 bases at J, leaving 16 bases unmatched. Germline assignment: CDR1 SQVTM and CDR2 ANQGSEA. The CDR3 has 18 amino acids.

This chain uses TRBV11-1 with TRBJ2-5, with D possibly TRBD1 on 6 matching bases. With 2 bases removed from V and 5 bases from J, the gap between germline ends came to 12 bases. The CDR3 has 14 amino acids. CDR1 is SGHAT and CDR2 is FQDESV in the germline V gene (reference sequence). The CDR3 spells CASSLSQGPETQYF. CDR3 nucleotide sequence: TGTGCCAGCAGCTTAAGCCAGGGGCCGGAGACCCAGTACTTC.

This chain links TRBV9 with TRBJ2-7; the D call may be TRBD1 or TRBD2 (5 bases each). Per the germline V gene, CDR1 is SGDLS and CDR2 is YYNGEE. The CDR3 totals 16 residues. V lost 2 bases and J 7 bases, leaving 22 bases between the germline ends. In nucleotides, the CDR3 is TGTGCCAGCAGCGTCACCGGGACCCCTCCTATGGGAGAGCAGTACTTC. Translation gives CASSVTGTPPMGEQYF.

DNA of the CDR3: TGTGCCAGCAGCTACAGGGGGCGCAACTATGGCTACACCTTC. It specifies CASSYRGRNYGYTF. This chain links TRBV21-1 with TRBJ1-2; the D segment call TRBD1 is taken from the table without a DNA check. TRBV21-1 is termed a pseudogene. The CDR3 is made up of 14 amino acids.